The T cell receptor (beta chain) under discussion was sequenced for a study of response to subunit inactivated influenza vaccine. CDR3 length equals 17 residues. In germline, CDR1 is DFQATT, CDR2 SNEGSKA (reference sequence). V dropped 3 bases and J dropped 0 bases, with 18 bases sitting between them. MiXCR, run by TCRdb on the RT-PCR reads, gives a single entry per CDR3 protein. Of 450,000 to 600,000 distinct CDR3 sequences listed, approximately 7.8% are singletons. The TCR comes from a man aged 50-75 years who received an inactivated influenza vaccine. The J gene is TRBJ1-5, the V gene TRBV20-1; TRBD1 might be the D (5 bases). This specimen was PBMCs from blood, taken less than 30 months after vaccination. The CDR3 here is CSARGLSRADSNQPQHF. CDR3 bases: TGCAGTGCTAGGGGTCTGTCCAGGGCAGATAGCAATCAGCCCCAGCATTTT.